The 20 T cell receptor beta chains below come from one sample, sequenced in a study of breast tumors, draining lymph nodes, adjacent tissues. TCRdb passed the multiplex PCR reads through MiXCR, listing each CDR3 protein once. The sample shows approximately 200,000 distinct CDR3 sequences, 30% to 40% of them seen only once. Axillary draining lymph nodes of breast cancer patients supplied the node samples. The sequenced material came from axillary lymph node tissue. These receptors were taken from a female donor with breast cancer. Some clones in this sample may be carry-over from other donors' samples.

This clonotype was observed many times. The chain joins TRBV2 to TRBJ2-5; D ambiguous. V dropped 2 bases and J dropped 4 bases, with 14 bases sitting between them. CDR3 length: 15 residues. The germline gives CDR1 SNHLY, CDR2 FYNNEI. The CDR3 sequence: CASSEPSRIGETQYF. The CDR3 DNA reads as TGTGCCAGCAGTGAACCTAGTCGGATAGGAGAGACCCAGTACTTC. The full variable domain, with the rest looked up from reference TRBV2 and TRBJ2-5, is EPEVTQTPSHQVTQMGQEVILRCVPISNHLYFYWYRQILGQKVEFLVSFYNNEISEKSEIFDDQFSVERPDGSNFTLKIRSTKLEDSAMYFCASSEPSRIGETQYFGPGTRLLVL.

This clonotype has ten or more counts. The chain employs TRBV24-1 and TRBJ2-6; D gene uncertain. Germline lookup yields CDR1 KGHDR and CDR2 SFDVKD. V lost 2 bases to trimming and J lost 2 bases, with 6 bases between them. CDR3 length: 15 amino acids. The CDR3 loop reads CATSDSRPGANVLTF. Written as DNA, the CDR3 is TGTGCCACCAGTGATTCGAGGCCTGGGGCCAACGTCCTGACTTTC.

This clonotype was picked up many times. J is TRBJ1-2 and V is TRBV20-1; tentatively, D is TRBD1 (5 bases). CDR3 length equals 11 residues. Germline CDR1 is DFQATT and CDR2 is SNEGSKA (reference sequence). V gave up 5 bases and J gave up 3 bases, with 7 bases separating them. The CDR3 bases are TGCAGTGCTGGGGGGGACTATGGCTACACCTTC. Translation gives CSAGGDYGYTF.

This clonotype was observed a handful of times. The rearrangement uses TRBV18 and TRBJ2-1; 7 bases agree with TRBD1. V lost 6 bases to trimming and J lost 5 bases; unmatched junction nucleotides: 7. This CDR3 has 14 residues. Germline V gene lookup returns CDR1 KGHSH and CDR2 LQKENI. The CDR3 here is CASSTGTADNEQFF. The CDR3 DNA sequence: TGTGCCAGCTCGACCGGGACAGCTGACAATGAGCAGTTCTTC.

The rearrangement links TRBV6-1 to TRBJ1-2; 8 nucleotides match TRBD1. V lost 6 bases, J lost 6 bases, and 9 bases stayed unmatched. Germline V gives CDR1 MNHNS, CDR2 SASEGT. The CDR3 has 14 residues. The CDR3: CASRLLDREHGYTF. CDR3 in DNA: TGTGCCAGCAGGCTTTTGGACAGGGAACATGGCTACACCTTC.

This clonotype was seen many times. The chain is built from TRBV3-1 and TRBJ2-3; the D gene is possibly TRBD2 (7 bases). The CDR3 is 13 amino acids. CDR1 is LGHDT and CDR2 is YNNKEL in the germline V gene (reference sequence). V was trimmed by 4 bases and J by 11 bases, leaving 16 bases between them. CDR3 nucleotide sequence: TGTGCCAGCAGCCGTGGTGAAGGGGGGGGGCAGTATTTT. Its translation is CASSRGEGGGQYF.

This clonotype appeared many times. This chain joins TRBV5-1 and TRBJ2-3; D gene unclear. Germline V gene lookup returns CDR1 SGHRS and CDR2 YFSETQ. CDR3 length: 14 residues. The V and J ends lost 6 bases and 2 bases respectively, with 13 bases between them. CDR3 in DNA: TGCGCCAGCACCCTAGGTCTAGACACAGATACGCAGTATTTT. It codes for CASTLGLDTDTQYF. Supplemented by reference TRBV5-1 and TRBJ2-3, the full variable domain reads KAGVTQTPRYLIKTRGQQVTLSCSPISGHRSVSWYQQTPGQGLQFLFEYFSETQRNKGNFPGRFSGRQFSNSRSEMNVSTLELGDSALYLCASTLGLDTDTQYFGPGTRLTVL.

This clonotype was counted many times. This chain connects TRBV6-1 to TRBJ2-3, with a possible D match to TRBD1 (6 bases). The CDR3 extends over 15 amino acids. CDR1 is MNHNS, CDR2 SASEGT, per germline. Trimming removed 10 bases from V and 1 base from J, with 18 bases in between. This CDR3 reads CAISPRGKGTDTQYF. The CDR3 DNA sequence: TGTGCCATCTCACCCAGGGGAAAAGGCACAGATACGCAGTATTTT.

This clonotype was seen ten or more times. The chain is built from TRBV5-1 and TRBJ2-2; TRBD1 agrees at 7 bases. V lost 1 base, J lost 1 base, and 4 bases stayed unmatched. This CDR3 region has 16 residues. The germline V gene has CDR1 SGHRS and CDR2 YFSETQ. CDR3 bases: TGCGCCAGCAGCTTGATGTGGACAGGGAACACCGGGGAGCTGTTTTTT. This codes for CASSLMWTGNTGELFF.

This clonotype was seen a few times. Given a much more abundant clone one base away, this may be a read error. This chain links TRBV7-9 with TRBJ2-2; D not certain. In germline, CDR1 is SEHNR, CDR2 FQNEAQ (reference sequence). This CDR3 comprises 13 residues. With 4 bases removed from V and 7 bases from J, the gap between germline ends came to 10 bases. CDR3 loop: CASSSLLGGELFF. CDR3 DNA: TGTGCCAGCAGCTCACTGCTGGGCGGGGAGCTGTTTTTT.

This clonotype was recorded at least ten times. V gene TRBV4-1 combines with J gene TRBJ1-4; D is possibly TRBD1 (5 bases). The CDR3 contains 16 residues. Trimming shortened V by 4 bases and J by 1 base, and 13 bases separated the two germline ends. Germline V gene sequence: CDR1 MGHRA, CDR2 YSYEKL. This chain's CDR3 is CASSPGTRGTNEKLFF. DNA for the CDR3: TGCGCCAGCAGCCCAGGGACTAGGGGAACTAATGAAAAACTGTTTTTT.

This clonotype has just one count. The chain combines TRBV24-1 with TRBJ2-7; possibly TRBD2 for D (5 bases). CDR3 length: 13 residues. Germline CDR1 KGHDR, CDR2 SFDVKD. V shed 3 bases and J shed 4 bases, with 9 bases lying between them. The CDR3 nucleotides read TGTGCCACCAGTGATGACCGGGGTTACGAGCAGTACTTC. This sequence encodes CATSDDRGYEQYF.

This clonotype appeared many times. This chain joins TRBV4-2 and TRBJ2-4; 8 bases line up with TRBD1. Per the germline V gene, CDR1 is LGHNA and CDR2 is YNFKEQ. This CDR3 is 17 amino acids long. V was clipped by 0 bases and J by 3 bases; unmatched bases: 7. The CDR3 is CASSQEAPGGVKNIQYF. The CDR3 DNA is TGTGCCAGCAGCCAAGAGGCGCCAGGGGGCGTCAAAAACATTCAGTACTTC.

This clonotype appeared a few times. CDR3 sequence (DNA): TGCAGTGCTAAGGAAGGAGTGAACACTGAAGCTTTCTTT. Translation: CSAKEGVNTEAFF. The rearrangement links TRBV20-1 to TRBJ1-1; no firm D call. V lost 4 bases, J lost 0 bases, and 9 bases lay in between. The V gene's germline CDR1 is DFQATT and CDR2 SNEGSKA (reference sequence). The CDR3 is 13 amino acids.

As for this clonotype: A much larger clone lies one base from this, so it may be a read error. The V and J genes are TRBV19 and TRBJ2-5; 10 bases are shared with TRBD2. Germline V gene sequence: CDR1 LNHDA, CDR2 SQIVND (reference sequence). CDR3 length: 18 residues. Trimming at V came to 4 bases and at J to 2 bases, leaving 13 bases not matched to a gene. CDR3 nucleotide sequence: TGTGCCAGTAGTAAGGGGATACTAGCGGGGTCCCTACAAGAGACCCAGTACTTC. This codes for CASSKGILAGSLQETQYF. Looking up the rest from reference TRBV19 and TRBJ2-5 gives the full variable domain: DGGITQSPKYLFRKEGQNVTLSCEQNLNHDAMYWYRQDPGQGLRLIYYSQIVNDFQKGDIAEGYSVSREKKESFPLTVTSAQKNPTAFYLCASSKGILAGSLQETQYFGPGTRLLVL.

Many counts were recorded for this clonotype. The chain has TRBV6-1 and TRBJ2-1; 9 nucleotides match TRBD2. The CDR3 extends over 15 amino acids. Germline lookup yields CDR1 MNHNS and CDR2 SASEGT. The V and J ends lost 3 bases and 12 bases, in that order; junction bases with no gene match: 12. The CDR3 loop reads CASSDRGVAGVWQFF. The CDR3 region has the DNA TGTGCCAGCAGTGACCGTGGGGTAGCGGGAGTTTGGCAGTTCTTC.

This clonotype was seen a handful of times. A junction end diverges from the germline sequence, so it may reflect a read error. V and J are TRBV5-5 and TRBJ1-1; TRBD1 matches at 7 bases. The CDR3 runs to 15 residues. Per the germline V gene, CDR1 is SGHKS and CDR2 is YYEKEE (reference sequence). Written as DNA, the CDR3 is TGTGCCAGCAGCTCCGCTGGGGAGACAGGGCCTGCGGTGCTCTTT. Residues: CASSSAGETGPAVLF. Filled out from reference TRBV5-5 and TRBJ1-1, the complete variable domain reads DAGVTQSPTHLIKTRGQQVTLRCSPISGHKSVSWYQQVLGQGPQFIFQYYEKEERGRGNFPDRFSARQFPNYSSELNVNALLLGDSALYLCASSSAGETGPAVLFGQGTRLTVV.

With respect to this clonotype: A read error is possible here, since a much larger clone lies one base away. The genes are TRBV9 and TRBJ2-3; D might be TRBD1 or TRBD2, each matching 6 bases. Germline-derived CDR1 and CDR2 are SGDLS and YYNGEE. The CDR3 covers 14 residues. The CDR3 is CASRGGHFTDTQSF. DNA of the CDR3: TGTGCCAGCAGGGGGGGACACTTCACAGATACGCAGTCTTTT.

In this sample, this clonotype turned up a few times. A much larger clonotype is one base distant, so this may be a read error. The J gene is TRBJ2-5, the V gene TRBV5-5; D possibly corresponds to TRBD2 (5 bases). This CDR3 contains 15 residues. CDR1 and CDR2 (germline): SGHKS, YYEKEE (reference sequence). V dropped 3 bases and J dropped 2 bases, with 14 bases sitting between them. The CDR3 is CASSWRTAAQETQYF. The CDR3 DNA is TGTGCCAGCAGCTGGAGGACTGCCGCACAAGAGACCCAGTACTTC. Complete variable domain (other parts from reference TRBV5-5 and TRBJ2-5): DAGVTQSPTHLIKTRGQQVTLRCSPISGHKSVSWYQQVLGQGPQFIFQYYEKEERGRGNFPDRFSARQFPNYSSELNVNALLLGDSALYLCASSWRTAAQETQYFGPGTRLLVL.

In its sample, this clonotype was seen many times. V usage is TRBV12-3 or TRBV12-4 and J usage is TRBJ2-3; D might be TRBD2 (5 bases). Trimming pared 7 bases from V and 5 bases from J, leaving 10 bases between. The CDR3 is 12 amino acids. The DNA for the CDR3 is TGTGCCAGCACCCCGAGGGTAGATACGCAGTATTTT. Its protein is CASTPRVDTQYF.